The 9 T cell receptor beta chains listed next were all sequenced from one sample in a study of blood T cell repertoires in COVID-19 (dated by TCRdb to between 2020 and 2021). Library preparation used the immunoSEQ multiplex PCR assay. In TCRdb, the immuneACCESS table is reduced to in-frame sequences with V and J assigned. These tables do not hold every clone; where another copy was compared, an unresolved V gene accounts for under half, and the others remain unexplained. For this sample the table gives 250,000 to 300,000 clones, of which 80% to 90% were detected only once. Of the sample, 2.5% to 3.5% is held by the ten largest clones. Sequencing was performed on peripheral blood. These receptors were taken from a woman aged 25 to 45 with active or convalescent COVID-19.

The chain employs TRBV19 and TRBJ2-1; a possible D gene is TRBD1 (6 bases). Germline V gives CDR1 LNHDA, CDR2 SQIVND (reference sequence). The V end was cut by 3 bases, the J end by 0 bases, with 12 bases between. The CDR3 runs 16 residues. Here the CDR3 DNA reads TGTGCCAGTAGTATCGGTGACAGGAGCTCCTACAATGAGCAGTTCTTC. Residues: CASSIGDRSSYNEQFF.

The gene calls are TRBV7-2 and TRBJ2-2, with D hard to call. Germline CDR1 and CDR2: SGHTA and FQGNSA. The CDR3 runs 17 residues. The germline V and J ends were trimmed by 5 bases and 2 bases, with 18 bases remaining between them. DNA of the CDR3: TGTGCCAGCAGCCTTTACCGCTCTGACACAAACACCGGGGAGCTGTTTTTT. Amino acid sequence: CASSLYRSDTNTGELFF.

J is TRBJ2-2 and V is TRBV7-2, with 8 bases that match TRBD2. Germline CDR1 and CDR2: SGHTA and FQGNSA. CDR3 size: 16 residues. Germline trimming cut 0 bases from V and 4 bases from J; bases unmatched to any gene: 4. The CDR3 reads CASSLASGAFTGELFF. CDR3 DNA sequence: TGTGCCAGCAGCTTAGCTAGCGGGGCCTTCACCGGGGAGCTGTTTTTT.

V and J are TRBV7-6 and TRBJ2-1, with TRBD2 identical over 12 bases. Germline V gene data show CDR1 as SGHVS and CDR2 as FNYEAQ. The CDR3 is made up of 16 amino acids. The J segment lost 5 bases and the V segment lost 1 base, leaving 3 bases of the junction unmatched. CDR3 sequence: CASSLVSSGGDNEQFF. The CDR3 bases are TGTGCCAGCAGCTTAGTCTCTAGCGGGGGGGACAATGAGCAGTTCTTC.

The rearrangement links TRBV10-1 to TRBJ2-5; possibly TRBD2 for D (5 bases). V gave up 6 bases and J gave up 5 bases, with 16 bases separating them. This CDR3 spans 14 amino acids. Per germline, CDR1 WNHNN and CDR2 SYGVQD (reference sequence). CDR3 DNA: TGCGCCAGCAGCCGGGAACTTGGTCGGGAGACCCAGTACTTC. Protein: CASSRELGRETQYF.

This sequence joins TRBV4-3 and TRBJ1-1; TRBD1 might be the D (6 bases). The ends were cut back, 1 base at V and 0 bases at J, with 15 bases in the middle. Germline V gives CDR1 LGHNA, CDR2 YSLEER. This CDR3 is 17 amino acids long. The CDR3 region has the DNA TGCGCCAGCAGCCAAGCCAAGGGGGTTAAATTGAACACTGAAGCTTTCTTT. This encodes CASSQAKGVKLNTEAFF.

V usage is TRBV2 and J usage is TRBJ1-6; TRBD1 agrees at 7 bases. The trim removed 6 bases at V and 0 bases at J, leaving 5 bases unmatched. Germline V gives CDR1 SNHLY, CDR2 FYNNEI. CDR3 length equals 16 residues. The CDR3 region has the DNA TGTGCCAGCAGCGATAGACAGGGCTCCTATAATTCACCCCTCCACTTT. Its protein is CASSDRQGSYNSPLHF.

V usage is TRBV5-1 and J usage is TRBJ2-7; 8 positions match TRBD2. Looked up from germline, CDR1 is SGHRS and CDR2 is YFSETQ. The CDR3 is 16 residues long. The J segment lost 2 bases and the V segment lost 0 bases, leaving 7 bases of the junction unmatched. CDR3 coding DNA: TGCGCCAGCAGCTTGGGGACCACGGGACTAGCCTACGAGCAGTACTTC. This codes for CASSLGTTGLAYEQYF.

V gene TRBV9 combines with J gene TRBJ2-1; 9 bases agree with TRBD1. Trimming cost V 3 bases and J 7 bases; bases outside gene matches: 8. Germline lookup yields CDR1 SGDLS and CDR2 YYNGEE. The CDR3 spans 15 residues. CDR3 sequence reads: CASSAPGTGLNEQFF. The CDR3 coding sequence is TGTGCCAGCAGCGCGCCCGGGACAGGGTTGAATGAGCAGTTCTTC.